A single sample gave rise to the 2 T cell receptor beta chains below, sequenced in a study of human T cells and chemical hapten exposure. Each CDR3 protein is one row after TCRdb ran MiXCR on the RACE reads. The data show 350,000 to 450,000 distinct CDR3 sequences, with 4% to 6% seen just once and 2.6% held by the top ten. Specified time point: pre-sensitization, week 0. The treatment here: therapeutic diphenylcyclopropenone sensitization with weekly scalp DPC. Sequencing used whole blood, obtained in connection with sensitization to the hapten diphenylcyclopropenone (DPC). These receptors were collected from a woman between 50 and 59 years old with alopecia areata. Some clones in this sample may be carry-over from other donors' samples.

This clonotype was counted at least ten times. The chain joins TRBV7-8 to TRBJ2-1; tentatively, D is TRBD1 or TRBD2 (6 bases each). This CDR3 is 16 amino acids long. V gave up 1 base and J gave up 2 bases, with 12 bases separating them. Looked up from germline, CDR1 is SGHVS and CDR2 is FQNEAQ. This chain's CDR3 is CASSLDAGEAYNEQFF. CDR3 nucleotide sequence: TGTGCCAGCAGCTTAGACGCAGGGGAGGCCTACAATGAGCAGTTCTTC. The entire variable domain, with the rest obtained from reference TRBV7-8 and TRBJ2-1, is as follows: GAGVSQSPRYKVAKRGQDVALRCDPISGHVSLFWYQQALGQGPEFLTYFQNEAQLDKSGLPSDRFFAERPEGSVSTLKIQRTQQEDSAVYLCASSLDAGEAYNEQFFGPGTRLTVL.

This clonotype was picked up many times. J is TRBJ1-5 and V is TRBV13; the match to TRBD1 covers 11 bases. V dropped 2 bases and J dropped 5; count of bases not matched to a gene: 2. The germline V gene encodes CDR1 PRHDT and CDR2 FYEKMQ (reference sequence). The CDR3 loop spans 15 amino acids. CDR3 DNA sequence: TGTGCCAGCAGCTTAAGGACAGGGGGCGATCAGCCCCAGCATTTT. The encoded protein is CASSLRTGGDQPQHF.